Reported below is one T cell receptor (beta chain). Unrecorded immune exposures were likely, despite nominal health at sampling. The PCR ran on 60 Vbeta and 13 Jbeta primers. Profiled with immunoSEQ multiplex PCR; TCRdb holds only in-frame clones, not every one. Of roughly 180,000 clones listed, roughly 74% are singletons. The data were obtained in a study of cytomegalovirus exposure and HLA in healthy donors. V lost 4 bases and J lost 10, with 14 bases in between. Germline V gene data show CDR1 as LNHDA and CDR2 as SQIVND (reference sequence). The CDR3 spans 13 residues. The chain joins TRBV19 to TRBJ2-1; D gene unclear. The clonotype was recovered from a female donor in good health and CMV-seronegative. Sequencing used PBMCs. CDR3 in amino acids: CASSSQANWEQFF. CDR3 DNA: TGTGCCAGTAGTAGTCAAGCTAACTGGGAGCAGTTCTTC.